This note documents a single TCR beta chain sequence. The data are from a study of blood T cell repertoires in COVID-19. The method was immunoSEQ multiplex PCR; TCRdb's version includes in-frame clones alone and lacks a portion of them. Found here are 250,000 or so clones, around 93% of them singletons; the top ten hold less than 3.5%. This CDR3 has 15 amino acids. V was pared by 7 bases and J by 5 bases, with 12 bases of the junction left unmatched. Germline-derived CDR1 and CDR2 are MDHEN and SYDVKM. Enrolled through a virtual design, the participants were between roughly 18 and 100 years of age and came from approximately 25 US areas.

The gene calls are TRBV28 and TRBJ1-1, with 8 bases lining up with TRBD1. This receptor was obtained from a man aged 35-49 years who had been exposed to COVID-19. The sequencing sample was made of PBMCs or T cells enriched from blood (not recorded which). The CDR3 reads CASTQGGQGTTEAFF. The DNA of the CDR3 is TGTGCCAGCACCCAGGGTGGACAGGGTACGACTGAAGCTTTCTTT.